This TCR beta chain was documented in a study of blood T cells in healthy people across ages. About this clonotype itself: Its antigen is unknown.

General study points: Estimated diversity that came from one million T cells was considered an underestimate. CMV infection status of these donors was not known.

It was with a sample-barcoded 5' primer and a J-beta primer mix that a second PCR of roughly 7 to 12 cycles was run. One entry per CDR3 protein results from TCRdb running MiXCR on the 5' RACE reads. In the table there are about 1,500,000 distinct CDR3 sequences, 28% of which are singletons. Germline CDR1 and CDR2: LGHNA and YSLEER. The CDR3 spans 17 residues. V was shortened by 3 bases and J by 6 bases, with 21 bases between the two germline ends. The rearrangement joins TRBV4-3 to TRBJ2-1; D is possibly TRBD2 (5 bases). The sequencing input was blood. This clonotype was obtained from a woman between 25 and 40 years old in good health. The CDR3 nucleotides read TGCGCCAGCAGCCACGACTACCGGGGAGATGAAGCCAATGAGCAGTTCTTC. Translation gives CASSHDYRGDEANEQFF.